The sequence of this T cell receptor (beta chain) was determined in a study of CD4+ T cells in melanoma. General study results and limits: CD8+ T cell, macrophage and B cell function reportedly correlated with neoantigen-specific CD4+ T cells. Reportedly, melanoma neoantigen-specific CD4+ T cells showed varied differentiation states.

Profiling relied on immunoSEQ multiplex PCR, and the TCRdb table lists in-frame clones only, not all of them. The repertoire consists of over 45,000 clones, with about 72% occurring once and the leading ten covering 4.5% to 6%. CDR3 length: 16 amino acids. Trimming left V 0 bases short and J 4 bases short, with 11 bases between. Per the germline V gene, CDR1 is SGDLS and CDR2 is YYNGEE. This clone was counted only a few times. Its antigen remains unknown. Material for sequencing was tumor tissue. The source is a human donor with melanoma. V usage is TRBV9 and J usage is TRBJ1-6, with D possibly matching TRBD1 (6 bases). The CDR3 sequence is CASSVGGTPYNSPLHF. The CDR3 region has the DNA TGTGCCAGCAGCGTAGGTGGGACACCTTATAATTCACCCCTCCACTTT.